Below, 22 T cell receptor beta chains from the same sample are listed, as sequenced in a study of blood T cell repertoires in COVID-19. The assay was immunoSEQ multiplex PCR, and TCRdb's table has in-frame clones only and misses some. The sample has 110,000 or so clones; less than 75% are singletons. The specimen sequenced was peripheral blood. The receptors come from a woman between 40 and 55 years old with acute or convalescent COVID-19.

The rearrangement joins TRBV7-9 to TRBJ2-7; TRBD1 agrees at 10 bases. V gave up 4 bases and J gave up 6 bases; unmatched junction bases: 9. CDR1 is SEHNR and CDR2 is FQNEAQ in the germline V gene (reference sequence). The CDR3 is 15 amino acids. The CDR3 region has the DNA TGTGCCAGCAGCTCCACCGGGACAGGGGCTGGCGAGCAGTACTTC. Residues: CASSSTGTGAGEQYF.

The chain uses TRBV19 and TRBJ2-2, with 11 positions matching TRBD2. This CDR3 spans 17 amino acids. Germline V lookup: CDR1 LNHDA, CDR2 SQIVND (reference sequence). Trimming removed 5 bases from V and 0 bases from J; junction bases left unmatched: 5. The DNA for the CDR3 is TGTGCCAGTAGTTGGGCTAGCGGGGGGTCGAACACCGGGGAGCTGTTTTTT. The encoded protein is CASSWASGGSNTGELFF. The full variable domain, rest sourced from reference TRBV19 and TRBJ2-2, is DGGITQSPKYLFRKEGQNVTLSCEQNLNHDAMYWYRQDPGQGLRLIYYSQIVNDFQKGDIAEGYSVSREKKESFPLTVTSAQKNPTAFYLCASSWASGGSNTGELFFGEGSRLTVL.

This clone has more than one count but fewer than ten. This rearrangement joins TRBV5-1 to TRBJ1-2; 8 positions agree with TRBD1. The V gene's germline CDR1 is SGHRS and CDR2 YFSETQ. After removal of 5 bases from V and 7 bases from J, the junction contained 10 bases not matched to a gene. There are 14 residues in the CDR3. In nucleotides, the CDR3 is TGCGCCAGCAGTGACAGGGGCGATGTGGGTGGCTACACCTTC. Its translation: CASSDRGDVGGYTF.

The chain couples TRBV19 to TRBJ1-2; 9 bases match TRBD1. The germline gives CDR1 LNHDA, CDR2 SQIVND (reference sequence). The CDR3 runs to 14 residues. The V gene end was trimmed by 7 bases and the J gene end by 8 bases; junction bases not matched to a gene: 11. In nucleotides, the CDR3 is TGTGCCAGTACCATTGTACAGGGGGCGAACGGCTACACCTTC. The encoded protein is CASTIVQGANGYTF.

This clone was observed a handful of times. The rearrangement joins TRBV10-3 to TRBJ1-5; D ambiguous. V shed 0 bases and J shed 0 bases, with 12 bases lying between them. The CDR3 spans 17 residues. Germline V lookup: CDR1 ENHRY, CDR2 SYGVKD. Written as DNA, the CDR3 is TGTGCCATCAGTGAGTCACGAGGAGATTATAGCAATCAGCCCCAGCATTTT. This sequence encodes CAISESRGDYSNQPQHF.

The CDR3 region has the DNA TGTGCCAGCTCTGACAGGGTGGGTTCACCCCTCCACTTT. This translates into CASSDRVGSPLHF. The chain is built from TRBV27 and TRBJ1-6, with TRBD1 identical over 7 bases. Germline-derived CDR1 and CDR2 are MNHEY and SMNVEV (reference sequence). The CDR3 is 13 residues long. V dropped 8 bases and J dropped 9; count of bases not matched to a gene: 7.

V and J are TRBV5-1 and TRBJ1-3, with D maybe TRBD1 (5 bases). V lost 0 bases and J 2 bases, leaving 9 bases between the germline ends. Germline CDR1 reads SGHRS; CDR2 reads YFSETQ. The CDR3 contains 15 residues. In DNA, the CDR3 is TGCGCCAGCAGCTTGGAGGGAGGGGCTGGAAACACCATATATTTT. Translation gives CASSLEGGAGNTIYF. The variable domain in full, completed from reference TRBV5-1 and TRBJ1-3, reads KAGVTQTPRYLIKTRGQQVTLSCSPISGHRSVSWYQQTPGQGLQFLFEYFSETQRNKGNFPGRFSGRQFSNSRSEMNVSTLELGDSALYLCASSLEGGAGNTIYFGEGSWLTVV.

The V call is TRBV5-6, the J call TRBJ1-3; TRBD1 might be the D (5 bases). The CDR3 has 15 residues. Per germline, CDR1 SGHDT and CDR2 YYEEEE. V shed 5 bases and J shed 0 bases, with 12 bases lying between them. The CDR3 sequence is CASRSDRNSGNTIYF. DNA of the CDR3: TGTGCCAGCAGATCTGACAGAAACTCTGGAAACACCATATATTTT.

The CDR3 sequence: CASSVEGRSTDTQYF. The CDR3, as DNA: TGTGCCAGCAGTGTGGAGGGGAGAAGCACAGATACGCAGTATTTT. The J gene is TRBJ2-3, the V gene TRBV6-4, with D possibly matching TRBD2 (6 bases). This CDR3 region has 15 residues. With 4 bases removed from V and 0 bases from J, the gap between germline ends came to 11 bases. Germline V gene data show CDR1 as MRHNA and CDR2 as SNTAGT.

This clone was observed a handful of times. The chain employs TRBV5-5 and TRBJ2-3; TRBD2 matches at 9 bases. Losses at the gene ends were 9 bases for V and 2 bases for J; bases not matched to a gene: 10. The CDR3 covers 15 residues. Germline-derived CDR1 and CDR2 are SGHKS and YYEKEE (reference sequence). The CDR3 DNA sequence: TGTGCCACCAACCTCGGGACTAGCAACACAGATACGCAGTATTTT. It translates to CATNLGTSNTDTQYF.

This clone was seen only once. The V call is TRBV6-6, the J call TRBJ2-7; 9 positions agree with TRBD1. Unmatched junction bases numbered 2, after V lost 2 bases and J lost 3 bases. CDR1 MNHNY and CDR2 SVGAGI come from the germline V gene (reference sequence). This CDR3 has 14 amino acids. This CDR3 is CASSYGDRVYEQYF. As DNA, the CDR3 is TGTGCCAGCAGTTACGGGGACAGGGTCTACGAGCAGTACTTC.

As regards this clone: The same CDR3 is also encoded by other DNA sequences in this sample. CDR3 residues: CASSPRDNEQFF. CDR3 in DNA: TGTGCCAGCAGCCCCCGGGACAATGAGCAGTTCTTC. The gene calls are TRBV3-1 (or the pseudogene TRBV3-2) and TRBJ2-1; D not resolved. Trimming stripped 4 bases from V and 5 bases from J, with 6 bases between. The CDR3 runs 12 residues. Germline-derived CDR1 and CDR2 are LGHDT and YNNKEL (reference sequence).

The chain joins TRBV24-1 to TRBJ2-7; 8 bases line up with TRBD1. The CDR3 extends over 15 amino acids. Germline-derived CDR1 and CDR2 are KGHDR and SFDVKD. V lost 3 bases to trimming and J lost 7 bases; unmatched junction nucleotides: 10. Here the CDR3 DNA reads TGTGCCACCAGTGATGGGACAGGTCTAGGTGGAGAGCAGTACTTC. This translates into CATSDGTGLGGEQYF.

The CDR3 here is CSVAAGALNEQFF. CDR3 in DNA: TGCAGCGTTGCAGCGGGGGCTCTAAATGAGCAGTTCTTC. The V and J genes are TRBV29-1 and TRBJ2-1, with 8 bases matching TRBD2. V shed 4 bases, J shed 7 bases, and the junction held 6 bases outside the gene matches. Germline values: CDR1 SQVTM, CDR2 ANQGSEA. The CDR3 covers 13 residues.

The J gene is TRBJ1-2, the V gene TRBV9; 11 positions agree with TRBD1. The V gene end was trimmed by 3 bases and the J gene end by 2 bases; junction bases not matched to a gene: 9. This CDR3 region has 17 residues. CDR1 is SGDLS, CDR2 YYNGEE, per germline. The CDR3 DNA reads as TGTGCCAGCAGCGGAGATAACCGGGACAGGGGGAACTATGGCTACACCTTC. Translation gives CASSGDNRDRGNYGYTF.

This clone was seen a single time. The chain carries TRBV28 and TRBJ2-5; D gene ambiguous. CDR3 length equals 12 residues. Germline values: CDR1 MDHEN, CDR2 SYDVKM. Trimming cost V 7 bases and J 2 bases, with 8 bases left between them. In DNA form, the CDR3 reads TGTGCCAGCATGCAGGCGCAAGAGACCCAGTACTTC. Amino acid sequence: CASMQAQETQYF.

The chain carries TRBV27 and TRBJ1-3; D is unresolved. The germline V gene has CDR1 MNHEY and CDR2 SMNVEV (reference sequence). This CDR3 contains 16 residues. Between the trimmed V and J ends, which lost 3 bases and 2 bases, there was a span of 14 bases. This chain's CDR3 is CASSLNRGSPGNTIYF. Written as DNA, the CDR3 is TGTGCCAGCAGTTTGAATCGGGGATCGCCTGGAAACACCATATATTTT.

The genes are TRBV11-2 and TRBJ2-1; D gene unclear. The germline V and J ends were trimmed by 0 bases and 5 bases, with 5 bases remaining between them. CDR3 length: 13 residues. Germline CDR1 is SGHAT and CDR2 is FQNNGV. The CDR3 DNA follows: TGTGCCAGCAGCTTAGATCTAGACAATGAGCAGTTCTTC. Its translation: CASSLDLDNEQFF.

The CDR3 protein is CASSPSRRGSRRSTDTQYF. CDR3 in DNA: TGTGCCAGCAGTCCGTCCCGCCGGGGTAGCCGGCGTAGCACAGATACGCAGTATTTT. This rearrangement joins TRBV27 to TRBJ2-3, with D perhaps matching TRBD2 (5 bases). The ends were cut back, 5 bases at V and 0 bases at J, with 24 bases in the middle. This CDR3 is built from 19 residues. Germline CDR1 is MNHEY and CDR2 is SMNVEV (reference sequence).

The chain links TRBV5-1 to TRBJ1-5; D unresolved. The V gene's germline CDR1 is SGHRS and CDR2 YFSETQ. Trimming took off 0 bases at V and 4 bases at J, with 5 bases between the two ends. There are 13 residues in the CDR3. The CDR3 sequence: CASSLAENQPQHF. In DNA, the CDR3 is TGCGCCAGCAGCTTGGCGGAGAATCAGCCCCAGCATTTT.

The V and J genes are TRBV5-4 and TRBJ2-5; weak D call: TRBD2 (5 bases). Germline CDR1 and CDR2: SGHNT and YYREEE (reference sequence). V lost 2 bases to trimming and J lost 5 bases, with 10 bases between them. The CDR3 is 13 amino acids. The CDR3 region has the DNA TGTGCCAGCAGCTTTAAGGGAGAGGAGACCCAGTACTTC. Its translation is CASSFKGEETQYF.

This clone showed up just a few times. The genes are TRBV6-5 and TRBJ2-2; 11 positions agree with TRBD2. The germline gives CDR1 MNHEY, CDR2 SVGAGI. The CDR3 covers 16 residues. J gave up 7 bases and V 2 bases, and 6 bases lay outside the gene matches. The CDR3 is CASSYGSGGAVGELFF. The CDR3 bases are TGTGCCAGCAGTTACGGTAGCGGGGGGGCCGTCGGGGAGCTGTTTTTT.